This TCR beta chain stems from a study of blood T cell repertoires in COVID-19. For the study at large: Specimens from acute and convalescent COVID-19 originated in the United States, Italy and Spain.

Per the original data handling: Estimated nucleated cell counts came from reference gene primer amplification. TCRdb's table, derived via immunoSEQ multiplex PCR, lists solely in-frame clones and lacks some. The DNA gave D and trimming, while V, J and clone size come from that table. The sample lists about 270,000 clones; under 95% were seen once. This CDR3 comprises 19 residues. This clone has a single count. The study assigned cohorts using participant-reported clinical history. The sequenced material came from PBMCs or T cells enriched from blood (not recorded which). The origin of this receptor is a woman between 40 and 50 years old with acute COVID-19. This chain links TRBV21-1 with TRBJ2-7; whether TRBD1, the table's D call, matches the DNA was not checked. TRBV21-1 is recorded as a pseudogene. CDR3 sequence: CASSSLGRTRDRGPYEQYF. CDR3 nucleotides: TGTGCCAGCAGCAGTCTGGGCAGGACTCGGGACAGGGGTCCCTACGAGCAGTACTTC.